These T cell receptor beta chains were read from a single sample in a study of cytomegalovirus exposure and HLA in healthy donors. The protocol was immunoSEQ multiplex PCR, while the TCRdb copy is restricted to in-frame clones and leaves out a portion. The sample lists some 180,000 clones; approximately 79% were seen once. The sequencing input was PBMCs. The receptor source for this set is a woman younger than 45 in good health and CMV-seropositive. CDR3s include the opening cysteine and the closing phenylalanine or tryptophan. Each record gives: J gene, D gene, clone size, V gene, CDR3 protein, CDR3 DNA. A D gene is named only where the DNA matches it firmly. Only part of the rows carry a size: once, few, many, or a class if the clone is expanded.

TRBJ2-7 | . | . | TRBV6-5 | CASRDRDNSYEQYF | TGTGCCAGCAGAGACCGGGACAATTCCTACGAGCAGTACTTC
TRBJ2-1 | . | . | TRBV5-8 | CASSLGSSSYNEQFF | TGTGCCAGCAGCTTGGGCTCGAGCTCCTACAATGAGCAGTTCTTC
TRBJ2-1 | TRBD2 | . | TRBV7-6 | CASSLVAGSNYNEQFF | TGTGCCAGCAGCTTAGTAGCGGGATCCAACTACAATGAGCAGTTCTTC
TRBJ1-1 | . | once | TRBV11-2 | CASRMGLGFLGTEAFF | TGTGCCAGCAGAATGGGGCTGGGGTTCTTGGGCACTGAAGCTTTCTTT
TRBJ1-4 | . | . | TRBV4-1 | CASSQPGGTNEKLFF | TGCGCCAGCAGCCAACCCGGAGGAACTAATGAAAAACTGTTTTTT
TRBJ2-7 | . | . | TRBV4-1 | CASSQGVARTYEQYF | TGCGCCAGCAGCCAAGGTGTGGCTAGAACCTACGAGCAGTACTTC
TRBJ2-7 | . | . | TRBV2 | CASTGAPSYEQYF | TGTGCCAGCACAGGGGCACCCTCCTACGAGCAGTACTTC
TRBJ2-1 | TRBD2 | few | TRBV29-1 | CSVQLAGNNEQFF | TGCAGCGTTCAACTAGCGGGGAACAATGAGCAGTTCTTC
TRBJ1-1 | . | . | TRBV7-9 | CASSGTRQTLRTEAFF | TGTGCCAGTTCAGGGACTAGACAGACCCTAAGAACTGAAGCTTTCTTT
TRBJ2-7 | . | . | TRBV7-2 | CASSPTRQRSSYEQYF | TGTGCCAGCAGTCCCACACGGCAGAGGAGCTCCTACGAGCAGTACTTC
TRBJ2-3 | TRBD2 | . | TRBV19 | CATAGGDTQYF | TGTGCCACGGCGGGGGGGGATACGCAGTATTTT
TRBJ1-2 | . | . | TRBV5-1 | CASSLGPIRTDYGYTF | TGCGCCAGCAGCCTTGGGCCTATAAGGACTGACTATGGCTACACCTTC
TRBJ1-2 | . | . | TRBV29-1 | CSVPGGGYTF | TGCAGCGTACCCGGGGGAGGCTACACCTTC
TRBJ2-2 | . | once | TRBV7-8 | CASSLGAGAGELFF | TGTGCCAGCAGCTTGGGGGCGGGGGCCGGGGAGCTGTTTTTT
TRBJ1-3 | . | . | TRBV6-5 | CASSKGVVGNTIYF | TGTGCCAGCAGTAAAGGAGTTGTTGGAAACACCATATATTTT
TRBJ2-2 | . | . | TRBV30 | CAWSHASFLTGELFF | TGTGCCTGGAGCCACGCCAGTTTCCTCACCGGGGAGCTGTTTTTT
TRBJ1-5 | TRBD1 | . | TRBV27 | CASSSGQGSQPQHF | TGTGCCAGCAGTTCGGGACAGGGTTCCCAGCCCCAGCATTTT
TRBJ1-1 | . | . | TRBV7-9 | CASSLEGPGREAFF | TGTGCCAGCAGCTTAGAGGGGCCAGGGCGAGAAGCTTTCTTT
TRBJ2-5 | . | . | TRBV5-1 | CASSASGWGTQYF | TGCGCCAGCAGCGCTTCGGGATGGGGGACCCAGTACTTC
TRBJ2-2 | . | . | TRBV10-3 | CATCKGGVNTGELFF | TGTGCCACCTGTAAGGGGGGGGTGAACACCGGGGAGCTGTTTTTT
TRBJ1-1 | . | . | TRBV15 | CATSSGPDTEAFF | TGTGCCACCTCCAGCGGGCCGGACACTGAAGCTTTCTTT
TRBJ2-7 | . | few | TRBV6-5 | CASSEMGVREQYF | TGTGCCAGCAGCGAGATGGGAGTCCGGGAGCAGTACTTC
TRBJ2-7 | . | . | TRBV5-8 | CASSLVQSPYEQYF | TGTGCCAGCAGCCTCGTCCAAAGCCCCTACGAGCAGTACTTC
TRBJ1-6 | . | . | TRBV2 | CASSEDLGPNNSPLHF | TGTGCCAGCAGTGAAGATTTGGGCCCTAATAATTCACCCCTCCACTTT
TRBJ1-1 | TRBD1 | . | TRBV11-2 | CASSSAQGADTEAFF | TGTGCCAGCAGCTCCGCACAGGGGGCAGATACTGAAGCTTTCTTT
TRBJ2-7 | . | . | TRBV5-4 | CASSLVAGFGEQYF | TGTGCCAGCAGCTTGGTGGCAGGGTTTGGCGAGCAGTACTTC
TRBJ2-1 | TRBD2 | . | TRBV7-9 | CASSLGVGEGLNEQFF | TGTGCCAGCAGCTTAGGGGTGGGGGAGGGGTTGAATGAGCAGTTCTTC
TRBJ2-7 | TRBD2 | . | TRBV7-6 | CASSELLAVSSYEQYF | TGTGCCAGCAGCGAACTTCTAGCGGTAAGCTCCTACGAGCAGTACTTC
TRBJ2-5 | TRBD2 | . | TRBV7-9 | CASSRTSGGVKETQYF | TGTGCCAGCAGTCGTACTAGCGGGGGGGTAAAAGAGACCCAGTACTTC
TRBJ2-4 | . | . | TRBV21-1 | CASSKDRAGGPLAKNIQYF | TGTGCCAGCAGCAAAGATCGAGCGGGGGGACCTTTAGCCAAAAACATTCAGTACTTC
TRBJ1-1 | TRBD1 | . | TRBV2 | CASSLEQGATEAFF | TGTGCCAGCAGTCTCGAGCAGGGGGCCACTGAAGCTTTCTTT
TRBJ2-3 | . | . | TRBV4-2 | CASSQVEGVDTQYF | TGTGCCAGCAGCCAAGTCGAGGGGGTGGATACGCAGTATTTT
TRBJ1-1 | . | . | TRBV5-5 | CASSFYASRLPSMNTEAFF | TGTGCCAGCAGCTTTTATGCCTCCCGACTACCTTCCATGAACACTGAAGCTTTCTTT
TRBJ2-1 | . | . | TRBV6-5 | CASSRGGSYNEQFF | TGTGCCAGCAGCCGAGGGGGTTCCTACAATGAGCAGTTCTTC
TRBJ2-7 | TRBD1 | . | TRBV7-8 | CASSSGTGLSYEQYF | TGTGCCAGCAGCTCCGGGACAGGCTTGTCCTACGAGCAGTACTTC
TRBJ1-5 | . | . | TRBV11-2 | CASSLAGGPGNQPQHF | TGTGCCAGCAGCTTAGCGGGGGGGCCAGGCAATCAGCCCCAGCATTTT
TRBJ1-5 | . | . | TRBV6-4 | CASWSQPQHF | TGTGCCAGCTGGAGCCAGCCCCAGCATTTT
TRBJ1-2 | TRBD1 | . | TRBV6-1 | CASIEDRSASYGYTF | TGTGCCAGCATTGAGGACAGGTCGGCCTCCTATGGCTACACCTTC
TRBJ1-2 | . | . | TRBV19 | CASKPGGSYGYTF | TGTGCCAGTAAGCCGGGAGGTAGCTATGGCTACACCTTC
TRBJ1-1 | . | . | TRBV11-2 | CASSLVVVGAKAFF | TGTGCCAGCAGCTTAGTCGTTGTGGGGGCTAAAGCTTTCTTT
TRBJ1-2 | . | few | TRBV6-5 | CASSPFTGSPYGYTF | TGTGCCAGCAGCCCCTTTACAGGGTCCCCTTATGGCTACACCTTC
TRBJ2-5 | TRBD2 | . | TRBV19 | CASSVTSGAETQYF | TGTGCCAGTAGTGTTACTAGCGGGGCAGAGACCCAGTACTTC
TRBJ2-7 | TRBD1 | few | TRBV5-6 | CASSSTGNPYEQYF | TGTGCCAGCAGCTCGACAGGGAATCCCTACGAGCAGTACTTC
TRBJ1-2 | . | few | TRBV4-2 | CASSQLPGQVDGYTF | TGTGCCAGCAGCCAACTCCCGGGACAAGTGGATGGCTACACCTTC
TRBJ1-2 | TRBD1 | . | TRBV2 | CASSEIQGAYGYTF | TGTGCCAGCAGTGAAATCCAGGGGGCCTATGGCTACACCTTC
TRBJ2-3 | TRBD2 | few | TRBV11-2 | CASSLDYSGNLVDTQYF | TGTGCCAGCAGCTTAGACTATAGCGGGAACCTAGTTGATACGCAGTATTTT
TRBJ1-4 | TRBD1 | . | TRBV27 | CASSLSPAPSTGGTWKLFF | TGTGCCAGCAGTTTATCCCCCGCCCCCTCGACAGGGGGGACATGGAAACTGTTTTTT
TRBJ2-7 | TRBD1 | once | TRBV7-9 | CASSLVGQGALYEQYF | TGTGCCAGCAGCTTAGTGGGGCAGGGGGCGCTTTACGAGCAGTACTTC
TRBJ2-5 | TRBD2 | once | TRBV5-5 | CASSKGLAGERGETQYF | TGTGCCAGCAGCAAGGGACTAGCGGGAGAGAGAGGAGAGACCCAGTACTTC
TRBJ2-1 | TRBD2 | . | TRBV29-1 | CSVDGLAGRIEQFF | TGCAGCGTTGATGGACTAGCGGGCCGCATTGAGCAGTTCTTC
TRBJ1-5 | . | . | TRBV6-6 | CASRGGGTGGQPQHF | TGTGCCAGCCGGGGCGGGGGAACGGGGGGTCAGCCCCAGCATTTT
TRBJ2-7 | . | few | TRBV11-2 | CASSLTGLSYEQYF | TGTGCCAGCAGCCTGACGGGATTATCCTACGAGCAGTACTTC
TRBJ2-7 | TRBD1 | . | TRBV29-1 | CSVDWAGGPYEQYF | TGCAGCGTTGATTGGGCAGGGGGCCCCTACGAGCAGTACTTC
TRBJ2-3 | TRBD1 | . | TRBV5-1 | CASSCQGAETQYF | TGCGCCAGCAGCTGCCAGGGGGCTGAGACGCAGTATTTT